One and the same sample provided the 7 T cell receptor beta chains below, sequenced in a study of blood T cells in healthy people across ages. A second PCR of roughly 7 to 11 cycles used a sample-barcoded 5' primer and a J-beta primer mix. A single record per CDR3 protein comes from TCRdb applying MiXCR to the 5' RACE reads. Of around 970,000 distinct CDR3 sequences listed, roughly 51% are singletons. Sequenced: blood. Receptors were obtained from an older woman in good health.

This clonotype was recorded a few times. The gene calls are TRBV9 and TRBJ2-1, with 7 bases identical to TRBD2. This CDR3 region has 16 residues. J was trimmed by 7 bases and V by 2 bases; bases with no gene match: 12. The germline CDR1 and CDR2 sequences are SGDLS and YYNGEE. The CDR3 loop reads CASSVGGGSILNEQFF. Written as DNA, the CDR3 is TGTGCCAGCAGCGTGGGTGGCGGGAGTATCCTTAATGAGCAGTTCTTC.

The chain combines TRBV5-1 with TRBJ2-5, with a tentative D call TRBD2 (6 bases). The CDR3 is 16 residues long. Germline CDR1 reads SGHRS; CDR2 reads YFSETQ. With 1 base removed from V and 4 bases from J, the gap between germline ends came to 17 bases. CDR3 sequence reads: CASSLSALGGPETQYF. In DNA, the CDR3 is TGCGCCAGCAGCTTGTCGGCCCTCGGGGGTCCAGAGACCCAGTACTTC. Full variable domain (rest looked up from reference TRBV5-1 and TRBJ2-5): KAGVTQTPRYLIKTRGQQVTLSCSPISGHRSVSWYQQTPGQGLQFLFEYFSETQRNKGNFPGRFSGRQFSNSRSEMNVSTLELGDSALYLCASSLSALGGPETQYFGPGTRLLVL.

The chain joins TRBV29-1 to TRBJ1-2; weak D call: TRBD1 (6 bases). Between the trimmed V and J ends, which lost 0 bases and 2 bases, there was a span of 13 bases. The germline V gene encodes CDR1 SQVTM and CDR2 ANQGSEA. The CDR3 consists of 15 residues. CDR3 sequence: CSVEDPEGGNYGYTF. The CDR3 DNA is TGCAGCGTTGAAGATCCCGAGGGGGGAAACTATGGCTACACCTTC.

The CDR3 bases are TGTGCCAGCGGTAATGGTCCGAGAGATGGCTACACCTTC. It yields the protein CASGNGPRDGYTF. The chain uses TRBV5-5 and TRBJ1-2; D is unresolved. The CDR3 totals 13 residues. Trimming took off 7 bases at V and 6 bases at J, with 16 bases between the two ends. From germline, CDR1 is SGHKS and CDR2 YYEKEE (reference sequence).

The J gene is TRBJ1-2, the V gene TRBV10-3; D is uncertain. The germline gives CDR1 ENHRY, CDR2 SYGVKD. This CDR3 has 14 amino acids. Trimming removed 0 bases at V and 4 bases at J, with 9 bases between. DNA of the CDR3: TGTGCCATCAGTGAGTCGATCCGGGGCTATGGCTACACCTTC. The encoded protein is CAISESIRGYGYTF.

There are a few counts of this clonotype. This chain uses TRBV6-6 with TRBJ1-2; D not resolved. Deletions cut 5 bases from V and 8 bases from J, with 15 bases between. The germline CDR1 and CDR2 sequences are MNHNY and SVGAGI (reference sequence). This CDR3 region has 13 residues. The CDR3 region has the DNA TGTGCCAGCAGTCTCCGGGAGACGCGCGGCTACACCTTC. Protein product: CASSLRETRGYTF.

The rearrangement uses TRBV3-1 and TRBJ2-1, with 10 bases aligning to TRBD2. This CDR3 comprises 15 residues. Trimming cost V 6 bases and J 9 bases; bases outside gene matches: 11. Per the germline V gene, CDR1 is LGHDT and CDR2 is YNNKEL (reference sequence). CDR3 nucleotide sequence: TGTGCCAGCAGTAGTGAATCTAGCGGGAGTTTTGAGCAGTTCTTC. It codes for CASSSESSGSFEQFF.